Listed here are 25 T cell receptor beta chains from one sample, sequenced in a study of blood T cell repertoires in COVID-19. TCRdb's copy holds only in-frame clones and misses some; the assay was immunoSEQ multiplex PCR. The table includes approximately 130,000 clones, roughly 81% detected once. The sample comprised peripheral blood. These receptor sequences come from a human donor in a cohort sampled during active COVID-19.

V gene TRBV4-1 combines with J gene TRBJ2-7; possible D gene TRBD2, 5 bases. CDR1 is MGHRA and CDR2 is YSYEKL in the germline V gene. This CDR3 comprises 14 residues. The V end lost 4 bases, the J end lost 3 bases, and 13 bases lay between the germline ends. In nucleotides, the CDR3 is TGCGCCAGCAGCCGGCTGCTAGCAGGCTACGAGCAGTACTTC. Translated, it gives CASSRLLAGYEQYF.

The rearrangement uses TRBV10-1 and TRBJ1-6; possibly TRBD1 for D (5 bases). The CDR3 runs to 13 residues. The germline CDR1 and CDR2 sequences are WNHNN and SYGVQD (reference sequence). V was cut by 6 bases and J by 2 bases, with 5 bases left in between. CDR3 bases: TGCGCCAGCAGGGACACCTATAATTCACCCCTCCACTTT. Protein product: CASRDTYNSPLHF.

This chain uses TRBV7-9 with TRBJ2-7; 12 bases are a match to TRBD1. Germline V gives CDR1 SEHNR, CDR2 FQNEAQ (reference sequence). The CDR3 extends over 19 amino acids. J lost 5 bases, V lost 4 bases, and 18 bases had no gene match. The CDR3 region has the DNA TGTGCCAGCAGCTCTAGAGCCGGGACAGGGGGCTTTTTTTCAGACGAGCAGTACTTC. Residues: CASSSRAGTGGFFSDEQYF.

The chain recombines TRBV19 with TRBJ1-2; D gene uncertain. The germline V gene has CDR1 LNHDA and CDR2 SQIVND (reference sequence). V was clipped by 3 bases and J by 8 bases, with 13 bases between them. The CDR3 has 13 residues. The CDR3 spells CASSIRREMGYTF. The CDR3 DNA is TGTGCCAGTAGTATCAGACGGGAAATGGGCTACACCTTC.

The V call is TRBV3-1 (or the pseudogene TRBV3-2), the J call TRBJ2-1, with no clear D. The CDR3 spans 13 residues. V was clipped by 1 base and J by 10 bases, with 11 bases between them. Germline values: CDR1 LGHDT, CDR2 YNNKEL (reference sequence). This chain's CDR3 is CASSQVKEREQFF. CDR3 coding DNA: TGTGCCAGCAGCCAAGTTAAGGAGCGAGAGCAGTTCTTC.

In this sample, this clone turned up many times. V is TRBV20-1 and J is TRBJ2-5; 9 nucleotides line up with TRBD1. With 3 bases clipped from V and 4 bases from J, the junction kept 3 bases outside the gene matches. The V gene's germline CDR1 is DFQATT and CDR2 SNEGSKA (reference sequence). The CDR3 consists of 13 residues. CDR3 sequence reads: CSASRTGVETQYF. For the CDR3, the DNA is TGCAGTGCTAGTAGGACAGGGGTAGAGACCCAGTACTTC.

This clone was seen a few times. The chain's CDR3 is CASSQDLGMLSGYEQYF. The CDR3 DNA is TGCGCCAGCAGCCAAGACCTCGGTATGTTATCCGGCTACGAGCAGTACTTC. The chain is built from TRBV4-1 and TRBJ2-7; D unresolved. Trimming left V 0 bases short and J 3 bases short, with 18 bases between. CDR3 size: 17 residues. The germline V gene has CDR1 MGHRA and CDR2 YSYEKL.

J is TRBJ1-4 and V is TRBV5-8; D perhaps matches TRBD1 (6 bases). Germline V gene data show CDR1 as SGHTS and CDR2 as YDEGEE. The CDR3 extends over 15 amino acids. V gave up 2 bases and J gave up 6 bases, with 14 bases separating them. This CDR3 reads CASSLGQIEDEKLFF. DNA of the CDR3: TGTGCCAGCAGCTTAGGACAGATTGAGGATGAAAAACTGTTTTTT.

The chain couples TRBV4-2 to TRBJ2-7; D perhaps matches TRBD2 (5 bases). Germline CDR1 is LGHNA and CDR2 is YNFKEQ. The CDR3 totals 16 residues. Trimming pared 1 base from V and 3 bases from J, leaving 16 bases between. In nucleotides, the CDR3 is TGTGCCAGCAGCCAAGGGCTAGCCGAAGCCTACTACGAGCAGTACTTC. Translation gives CASSQGLAEAYYEQYF.

Note on this clone: Other DNA sequences of this sample code for an identical CDR3. The chain couples TRBV11-2 to TRBJ1-4; 7 bases are a match to TRBD1. The germline CDR1 and CDR2 sequences are SGHAT and FQNNGV. This CDR3 contains 15 residues. Trimming cost V 6 bases and J 2 bases; bases outside gene matches: 6. CDR3 amino acids: CASSSRDSTNEKLFF. As DNA, the CDR3 is TGTGCCAGCAGTTCACGGGACAGCACTAATGAAAAACTGTTTTTT.

This chain connects TRBV19 to TRBJ2-7; 8 bases are shared with TRBD1. This CDR3 comprises 15 residues. V lost 6 bases and J lost 5; bases outside the gene matches: 12. CDR1 is LNHDA and CDR2 is SQIVND in the germline V gene (reference sequence). The DNA of the CDR3 is TGTGCCAGTAGCCCTCTGGGACAGGTTTATCACGAGCAGTACTTC. Its protein product is CASSPLGQVYHEQYF. Full variable domain (outside the CDR3, taken from reference TRBV19 and TRBJ2-7): DGGITQSPKYLFRKEGQNVTLSCEQNLNHDAMYWYRQDPGQGLRLIYYSQIVNDFQKGDIAEGYSVSREKKESFPLTVTSAQKNPTAFYLCASSPLGQVYHEQYFGPGTRLTVT.

A word on this clone: Other DNA sequences in this sample translate to the same CDR3. The chain couples TRBV4-1 to TRBJ2-1; 7 bases are a match to TRBD2. With 1 base clipped from V and 4 bases from J, the junction kept 4 bases outside the gene matches. CDR3 length: 15 amino acids. CDR1 MGHRA and CDR2 YSYEKL come from the germline V gene. The CDR3: CASSQGGGSYNEQFF. CDR3 nucleotides: TGCGCCAGCAGCCAAGGGGGGGGGTCTTACAATGAGCAGTTCTTC.

The V and J genes are TRBV5-1 and TRBJ1-1; D unresolved. There are 13 residues in the CDR3. From germline, CDR1 is SGHRS and CDR2 YFSETQ. Trimming left V 4 bases short and J 0 bases short, with 7 bases between. This CDR3 reads CASSAGVNTEAFF. CDR3 in DNA: TGCGCCAGCAGCGCCGGGGTGAACACTGAAGCTTTCTTT.

The gene calls are TRBV6-5 and TRBJ2-5; TRBD2 aligns across 10 bases. J was trimmed by 4 bases and V by 4 bases; bases with no gene match: 6. Looked up from germline, CDR1 is MNHEY and CDR2 is SVGAGI. CDR3 length: 15 residues. Here the CDR3 DNA reads TGTGCCAGCAGTTTGAGCGGGGGGGCGGGAGAGACCCAGTACTTC. Protein sequence: CASSLSGGAGETQYF.

This chain uses TRBV21-1 with TRBJ2-3; the D segment call TRBD2 is taken from the table without a DNA check. TRBV21-1 is assigned pseudogene status. The CDR3 totals 10 residues. CDR3 DNA sequence: TGTGCCGGGGGGGGCCATACGCAGTATTTT. It codes for CAGGGHTQYF.

The J gene is TRBJ2-7, the V gene TRBV18; no clear D gene. The V end was cut by 1 base, the J end by 3 bases, with 7 bases between. CDR3 length equals 13 residues. Germline V gene lookup returns CDR1 KGHSH and CDR2 LQKENI. The CDR3 here is CASSPQQYYEQYF. DNA of the CDR3: TGTGCCAGCTCACCACAGCAATACTACGAGCAGTACTTC.

The V gene is TRBV7-8, the J gene TRBJ2-7; 7 nucleotides align to TRBD2. The CDR3 sequence is 17 residues long. With V trimmed by 5 bases and J by 2 bases, 15 bases remained unmatched. Germline CDR1 SGHVS, CDR2 FQNEAQ. The CDR3 spells CASSVMIASGVPYEQYF. Here the CDR3 DNA reads TGTGCCAGCAGCGTAATGATAGCCAGCGGGGTTCCCTACGAGCAGTACTTC.

The rearrangement uses TRBV27 and TRBJ1-5; no clear D. The germline gives CDR1 MNHEY, CDR2 SMNVEV (reference sequence). Deletions cut 6 bases from V and 2 bases from J, with 11 bases between. The CDR3 is 14 residues long. CDR3 amino acids: CASSLDWGNQPQHF. CDR3 bases: TGTGCCAGCAGCCTGGACTGGGGCAATCAGCCCCAGCATTTT.

In nucleotides, the CDR3 is TGTGCCAGCAGCTTAGACCAGGGGGGCGGGACCCAGTACTTC. This translates into CASSLDQGGGTQYF. The chain uses TRBV7-2 and TRBJ2-5, with a possible D match to TRBD1 (7 bases). Germline lookup yields CDR1 SGHTA and CDR2 FQGNSA. The CDR3 runs to 14 residues. Trimming pared 1 base from V and 7 bases from J, leaving 13 bases between.

The rearrangement links TRBV18 to TRBJ1-1; possible D gene TRBD1, 6 bases. Germline V CDR1 and CDR2: KGHSH, LQKENI. The ends were cut back, 4 bases at V and 1 base at J, with 10 bases in the middle. This CDR3 comprises 14 residues. The DNA for the CDR3 is TGTGCCAGCTCACTACAACAGGGGAACACTGAAGCTTTCTTT. Amino acids: CASSLQQGNTEAFF.

The chain uses TRBV5-1 and TRBJ2-5; maybe TRBD1 (6 bases). The length of the CDR3 is 12 residues. Per the germline V gene, CDR1 is SGHRS and CDR2 is YFSETQ. V was pared by 7 bases and J by 2 bases, with 9 bases between. This CDR3 reads CASGGQQETQYF. The CDR3 bases are TGCGCCAGCGGGGGCCAGCAAGAGACCCAGTACTTC.

The J gene is TRBJ2-7, the V gene TRBV7-2; D is perhaps TRBD1 (6 bases). This CDR3 is 14 amino acids long. Germline V lookup: CDR1 SGHTA, CDR2 FQGNSA. V shed 1 base and J shed 4 bases, with 11 bases lying between them. The CDR3 nucleotides are TGTGCCAGCAGCTTAGTGGGGGCCAGGTACGAGCAGTACTTC. Translation: CASSLVGARYEQYF.

This chain connects TRBV18 to TRBJ2-7; D possibly corresponds to TRBD2 (5 bases). The V end lost 1 base, the J end lost 2 bases, and 12 bases lay between the germline ends. CDR3 size: 15 residues. Germline lookup yields CDR1 KGHSH and CDR2 LQKENI. CDR3 region: CASSPRAGSTYEQYF. CDR3 in DNA: TGTGCCAGCTCACCACGGGCGGGCAGTACCTACGAGCAGTACTTC. Together with reference TRBV18 and TRBJ2-7, the CDR3 gives the full variable domain: NAGVMQNPRHLVRRRGQEARLRCSPMKGHSHVYWYRQLPEEGLKFMVYLQKENIIDESGMPKERFSAEFPKEGPSILRIQQVVRGDSAAYFCASSPRAGSTYEQYFGPGTRLTVT.

This clone was seen only once. This chain connects TRBV27 to TRBJ2-7, with 7 bases lining up with TRBD2. V dropped 3 bases and J dropped 2; count of bases not matched to a gene: 4. Germline V gives CDR1 MNHEY, CDR2 SMNVEV (reference sequence). The length of the CDR3 is 14 residues. The CDR3 is CASSFLADTYEQYF. CDR3 nucleotide sequence: TGTGCCAGCAGTTTTCTAGCGGATACCTACGAGCAGTACTTC.

A single count supports this clone. The chain employs TRBV18 and TRBJ1-1, with 7 bases fitting TRBD1. CDR1 is KGHSH, CDR2 LQKENI, per germline. The CDR3 is made up of 17 amino acids. V shed 3 bases, J shed 3 bases, and the junction held 13 bases outside the gene matches. CDR3 sequence: CASSPSQGVHSDTEAFF. CDR3 in DNA: TGTGCCAGCTCACCCAGCCAGGGGGTGCATTCTGACACTGAAGCTTTCTTT.